This TCR beta chain was found in a study of blood T cell repertoires in COVID-19. For the study at large: From the United States, Italy and Spain came samples of acute and convalescent COVID-19.

Assay: immunoSEQ multiplex PCR; the TCRdb copy retains only in-frame clones and omits some. This sample has around 200,000 clones, with 65% to 85% found just once. The germline V and J ends were trimmed by 5 bases and 4 bases, with 6 bases remaining between them. Germline CDR1 is MNHEY and CDR2 is SVGAGI. The CDR3 spans 12 residues. Input material: peripheral blood. The chain carries TRBV6-5 and TRBJ1-3; D gene uncertain. The receptor comes from a man aged 45-65 years with active or convalescent COVID-19. In DNA, the CDR3 is TGTGCCAGCAGTAGCCCCGGAAACACCATATATTTT. Its protein is CASSSPGNTIYF.